Listed below are T cell receptor beta chains from one sample, sequenced in a study of regulatory T cells in long-lasting Graves disease. TCRdb re-called the multiplex PCR reads with MiXCR, one entry per CDR3 protein. Of approximately 360,000 distinct CDR3 sequences in the sample, roughly 20% were seen once. The sample was peripheral blood mononuclear cells (PBMCs), taken when the disease was refractory, from a patient treated with antithyroid drugs. These TCRs come from a woman between 40 and 50 years old with Graves disease. Both conserved end residues are part of each CDR3. The D gene is left open where the match is weak. The size entry is marked missing in some rows and otherwise reads once, few, many or a size class.

CDR3nt | CDR3aa | v_gene | abundance | j_gene | d_gene
TGTGCCAGCAGCTCCACAGGGGTGGGCTCACCCCTCCACTTT | CASSSTGVGSPLHF | TRBV7-3 | many | TRBJ1-6 | TRBD1
TGTGCCAGCAGTTTATGGGGGGAAACTGACTACGAGCAGTACTTC | CASSLWGETDYEQYF | TRBV28 | many | TRBJ2-7 | -
TGTGCCACCAGCAGAGGTAAAGCGATCGCCCAGGACGAGCAGTACTTC | CATSRGKAIAQDEQYF | TRBV15 | many | TRBJ2-7 | -
TGTGCCACCAGTGGATTTGAGGTACTGTTAGTGGGCGAGCAGTACTTC | CATSGFEVLLVGEQYF | TRBV24-1 | many | TRBJ2-7 | -
TGTGCCAGCAGCTCCCCCGGGACAGGATTGTGGGAGCAGTACTTC | CASSSPGTGLWEQYF | TRBV11-1 | - | TRBJ2-7 | TRBD1
TGTGCCAGCAGCCTGACAAATTTAGCCAAAAACATTCAGTACTTC | CASSLTNLAKNIQYF | TRBV11-2 | many | TRBJ2-4 | -
TGTGCCAGCAGTGGGCGGACCAATCTTCCCAAAAACATTCAGTACTTC | CASSGRTNLPKNIQYF | TRBV6-1 | few | TRBJ2-4 | -
TGTGCCACAGCAGGTCCTACCTCCTACGAGCAGTACTTC | CATAGPTSYEQYF | TRBV5-6 | few | TRBJ2-7 | -
TGTGCCAGCAGCCAGGGAAGGAACACTGAAGCTTTCTTT | CASSQGRNTEAFF | TRBV3-1 | few | TRBJ1-1 | -
TGTGCCAGCAGCCAAGAGTCTTGGACAGGGAGCTCCTACGAGCAGTACTTC | CASSQESWTGSSYEQYF | TRBV3-1 | - | TRBJ2-7 | TRBD1
TGTGCCAGCAGTGAATCGGTGGAAGAGACCCAGTACTTC | CASSESVEETQYF | TRBV6-1 | many | TRBJ2-5 | -